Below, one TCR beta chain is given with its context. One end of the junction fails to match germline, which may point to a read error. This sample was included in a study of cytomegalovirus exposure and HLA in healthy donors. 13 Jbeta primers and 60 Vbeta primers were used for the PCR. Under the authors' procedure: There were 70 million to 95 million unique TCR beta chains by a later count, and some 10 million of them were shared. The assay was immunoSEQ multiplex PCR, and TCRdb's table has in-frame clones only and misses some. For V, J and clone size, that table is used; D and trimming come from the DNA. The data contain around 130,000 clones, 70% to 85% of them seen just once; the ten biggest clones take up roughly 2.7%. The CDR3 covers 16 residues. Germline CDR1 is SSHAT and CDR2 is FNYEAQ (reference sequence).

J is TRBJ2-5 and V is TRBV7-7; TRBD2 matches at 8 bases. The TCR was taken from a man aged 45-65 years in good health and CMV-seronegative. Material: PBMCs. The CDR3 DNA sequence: TGTGCTAGCAGTCAGTTGGCGGGGGGAGGACAAGAGACCCAGTACTTC. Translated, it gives CASSQLAGGGQETQYF.